This entry describes one TCR beta chain. The source of the sample is a study of blood T cell repertoires in COVID-19. Looking at the study overall: PBMCs, B-cell-depleted T cells, or T cells were the source of the cDNA or gDNA that made up the material.

Sequenced by immunoSEQ multiplex PCR; TCRdb stores in-frame clones only, minus some. This sample yields hundreds of thousands of clones, of which roughly nine tenths are seen a single time; 0.95% to 1.2% belongs to the top ten. The ends were cut back, 6 bases at V and 1 base at J, with 7 bases in the middle. Per germline, CDR1 SEHNR and CDR2 FQNEAQ (reference sequence). CDR3 length: 13 amino acids. The V gene is TRBV7-9, the J gene TRBJ1-5, with D unresolved. Sequencing was done on a sample of PBMCs or T cells enriched from blood (not recorded which). The clonotype originates from a man under 40 who had recovered from COVID-19. CDR3 loop: CASSQMSNQPQHF. The DNA for the CDR3 is TGTGCCAGCAGTCAAATGAGCAATCAGCCCCAGCATTTT. Complete variable domain (other parts from reference TRBV7-9 and TRBJ1-5): DTGVSQNPRHKITKRGQNVTFRCDPISEHNRLYWYRQTLGQGPEFLTYFQNEAQLEKSRLLSDRFSAERPKGSFSTLEIQRTEQGDSAMYLCASSQMSNQPQHFGDGTRLSIL.